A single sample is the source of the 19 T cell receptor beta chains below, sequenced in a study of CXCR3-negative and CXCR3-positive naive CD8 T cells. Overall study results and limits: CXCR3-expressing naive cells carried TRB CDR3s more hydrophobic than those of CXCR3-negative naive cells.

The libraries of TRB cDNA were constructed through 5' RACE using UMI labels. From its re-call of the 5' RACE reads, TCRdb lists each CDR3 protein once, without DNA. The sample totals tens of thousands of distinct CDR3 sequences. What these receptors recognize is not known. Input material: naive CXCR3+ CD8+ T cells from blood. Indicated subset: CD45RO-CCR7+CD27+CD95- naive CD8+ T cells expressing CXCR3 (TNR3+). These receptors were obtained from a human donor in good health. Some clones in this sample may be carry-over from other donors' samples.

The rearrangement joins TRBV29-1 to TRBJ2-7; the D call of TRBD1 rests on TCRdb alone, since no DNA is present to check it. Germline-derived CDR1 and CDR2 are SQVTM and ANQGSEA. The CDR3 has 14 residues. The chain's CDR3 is CSVEEGDRGHEQYF.

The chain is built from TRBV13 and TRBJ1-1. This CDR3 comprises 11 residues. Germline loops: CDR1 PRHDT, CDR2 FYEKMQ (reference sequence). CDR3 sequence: CASSLTTEAFF.

CDR3 amino acids: CASSPRQGYYNEQFF. The chain combines TRBV19 with TRBJ2-1; lacking DNA, the TRBD1 call made by TCRdb goes unchecked. This CDR3 spans 15 amino acids. The germline gives CDR1 LNHDA, CDR2 SQIVND (reference sequence).

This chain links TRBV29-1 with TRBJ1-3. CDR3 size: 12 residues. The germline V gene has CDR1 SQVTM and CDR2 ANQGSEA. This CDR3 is CSVVGFGNTIYF. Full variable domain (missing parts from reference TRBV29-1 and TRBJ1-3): SAVISQKPSRDICQRGTSLTIQCQVDSQVTMMFWYRQQPGQSLTLIATANQGSEATYESGFVIDKFPISRPNLTFSTLTVSNMSPEDSSIYLCSVVGFGNTIYFGEGSWLTVV.

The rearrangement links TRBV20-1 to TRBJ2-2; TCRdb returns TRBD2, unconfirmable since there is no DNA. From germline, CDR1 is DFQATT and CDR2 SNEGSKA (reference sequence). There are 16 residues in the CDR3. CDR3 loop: CSARDRERENTGELFF.

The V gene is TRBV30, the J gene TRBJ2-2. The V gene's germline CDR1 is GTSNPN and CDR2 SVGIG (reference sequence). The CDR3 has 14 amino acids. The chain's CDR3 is CAWSGHTNTGELFF.

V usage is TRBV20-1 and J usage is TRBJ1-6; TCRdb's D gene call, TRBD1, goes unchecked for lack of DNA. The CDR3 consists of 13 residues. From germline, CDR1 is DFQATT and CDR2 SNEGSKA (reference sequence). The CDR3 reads CSALQGDDSPLHF.

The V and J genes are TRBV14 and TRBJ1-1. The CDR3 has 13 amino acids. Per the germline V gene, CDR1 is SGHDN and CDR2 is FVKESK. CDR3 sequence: CASSQWLTDEAFF.

This CDR3 is CASSLAAESTYEQYF. This chain links TRBV28 with TRBJ2-7. Germline loops: CDR1 MDHEN, CDR2 SYDVKM. The CDR3 extends over 15 amino acids.

The CDR3 sequence: CSARDETGRVAQYF. This sequence joins TRBV20-1 and TRBJ2-5; TCRdb proposes TRBD1, but this gene call is untestable without DNA. Germline V gene lookup returns CDR1 DFQATT and CDR2 SNEGSKA (reference sequence). The length of the CDR3 is 14 residues.

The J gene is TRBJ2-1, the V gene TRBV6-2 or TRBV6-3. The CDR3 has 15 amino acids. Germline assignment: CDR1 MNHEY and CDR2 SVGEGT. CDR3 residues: CASHQRVSSYNEQFF.

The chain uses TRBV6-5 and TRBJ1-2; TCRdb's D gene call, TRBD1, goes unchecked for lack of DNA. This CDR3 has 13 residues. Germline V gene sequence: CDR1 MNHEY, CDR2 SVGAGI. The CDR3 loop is CASSYRDSYGYTF.

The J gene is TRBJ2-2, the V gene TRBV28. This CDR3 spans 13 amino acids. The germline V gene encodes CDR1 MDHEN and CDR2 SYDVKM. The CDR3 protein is CASSLLGTGELFF.

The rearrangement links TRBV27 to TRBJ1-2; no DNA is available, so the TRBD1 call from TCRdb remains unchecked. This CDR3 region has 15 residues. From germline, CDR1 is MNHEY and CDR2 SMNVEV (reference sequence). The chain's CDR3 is CASSPTKGRGYGYTF.

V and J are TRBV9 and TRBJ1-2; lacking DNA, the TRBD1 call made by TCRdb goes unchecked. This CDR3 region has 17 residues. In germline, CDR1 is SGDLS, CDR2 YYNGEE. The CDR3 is CASSPSGTGISGSGYTF.

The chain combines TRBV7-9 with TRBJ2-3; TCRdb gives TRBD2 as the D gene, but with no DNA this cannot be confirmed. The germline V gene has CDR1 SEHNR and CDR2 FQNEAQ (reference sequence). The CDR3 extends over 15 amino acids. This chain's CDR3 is CASSFSSLLAGGHYF.

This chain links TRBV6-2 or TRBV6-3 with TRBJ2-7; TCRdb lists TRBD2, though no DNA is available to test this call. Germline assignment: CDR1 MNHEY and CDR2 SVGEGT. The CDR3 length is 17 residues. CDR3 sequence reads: CASSYSLTSGVSYEQYF.

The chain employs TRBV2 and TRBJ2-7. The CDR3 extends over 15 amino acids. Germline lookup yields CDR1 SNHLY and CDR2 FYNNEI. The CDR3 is CASSVIDPFSYEQYF. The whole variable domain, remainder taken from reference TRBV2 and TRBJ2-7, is EPEVTQTPSHQVTQMGQEVILRCVPISNHLYFYWYRQILGQKVEFLVSFYNNEISEKSEIFDDQFSVERPDGSNFTLKIRSTKLEDSAMYFCASSVIDPFSYEQYFGPGTRLTVT.

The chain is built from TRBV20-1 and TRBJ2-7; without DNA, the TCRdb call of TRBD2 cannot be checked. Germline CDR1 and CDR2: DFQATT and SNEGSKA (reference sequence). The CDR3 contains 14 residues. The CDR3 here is CSASLGLEYYEQYF.